A single sample is the source of the 21 T cell receptor beta chains below, sequenced in a study of cytomegalovirus exposure and HLA in healthy donors. Assay: immunoSEQ multiplex PCR; the TCRdb copy retains only in-frame clones and omits some. The data show roughly 260,000 clones, nearly 90% seen once. The sample taken for sequencing was PBMCs. The receptors here all came from a woman in her late teens or twenties in good health and CMV-seronegative.

The chain joins TRBV7-9 to TRBJ1-1, with 9 bases identical to TRBD1. CDR1 is SEHNR and CDR2 is FQNEAQ in the germline V gene (reference sequence). After removal of 1 base from V and 7 bases from J, the junction contained 7 bases not matched to a gene. The CDR3 runs 15 residues. The CDR3 sequence is CASSLGRTGVIEAFF. DNA for the CDR3: TGTGCCAGCAGCTTAGGGCGGACAGGGGTCATTGAAGCTTTCTTT.

This sequence joins TRBV4-3 and TRBJ1-5, with D possibly matching TRBD1 (5 bases). V dropped 2 bases and J dropped 5 bases, with 13 bases sitting between them. There are 15 residues in the CDR3. CDR1 is LGHNA, CDR2 YSLEER, per germline. This CDR3 is CASSQKAGSYQPQHF. DNA of the CDR3: TGCGCCAGCAGCCAAAAGGCAGGGTCATATCAGCCCCAGCATTTT.

This chain uses TRBV6-1 with TRBJ2-2; the D gene is possibly TRBD1 (6 bases). The germline V and J ends were trimmed by 10 bases and 5 bases, with 14 bases remaining between them. This CDR3 is built from 13 residues. CDR1 is MNHNS and CDR2 is SASEGT in the germline V gene. The CDR3 nucleotides read TGTGCCACCGGGCAGGGGCGAACCGGGGAGCTGTTTTTT. Its protein product is CATGQGRTGELFF.

The rearrangement uses TRBV29-1 and TRBJ2-7, with D perhaps matching TRBD1 (6 bases). Germline CDR1 and CDR2: SQVTM and ANQGSEA. V lost 4 bases and J 2 bases, leaving 12 bases between the germline ends. The CDR3 has 13 residues. The CDR3 DNA reads as TGCAGCGTTGGCCGAGGGGGAGCCTACGAGCAGTACTTC. Protein product: CSVGRGGAYEQYF.

The CDR3 reads CASSEGQNSGNTIYF. As DNA, the CDR3 is TGTGCCAGCAGTGAAGGGCAGAACTCTGGAAACACCATATATTTT. V usage is TRBV2 and J usage is TRBJ1-3; no clear D. The CDR3 consists of 15 residues. Per the germline V gene, CDR1 is SNHLY and CDR2 is FYNNEI. Trimming cost V 1 base and J 0 bases, with 7 bases left between them. Combining the CDR3 with reference TRBV2 and TRBJ1-3 gives the whole variable domain EPEVTQTPSHQVTQMGQEVILRCVPISNHLYFYWYRQILGQKVEFLVSFYNNEISEKSEIFDDQFSVERPDGSNFTLKIRSTKLEDSAMYFCASSEGQNSGNTIYFGEGSWLTVV.

This clone occurred a few times. The genes are TRBV20-1 and TRBJ2-2; D is unclear. Germline V gene sequence: CDR1 DFQATT, CDR2 SNEGSKA (reference sequence). Trimming stripped 3 bases from V and 7 bases from J, with 6 bases between. The CDR3 loop spans 11 amino acids. The CDR3 is CSASSHGELFF. CDR3 nucleotides: TGCAGTGCTAGTTCCCACGGGGAGCTGTTTTTT.

The V gene is TRBV19, the J gene TRBJ1-5; TRBD1 agrees at 8 bases. The CDR3 spans 15 residues. The germline CDR1 and CDR2 sequences are LNHDA and SQIVND (reference sequence). V dropped 4 bases and J dropped 3; count of bases not matched to a gene: 5. The DNA for the CDR3 is TGTGCCAGTAGTACGACAGGGGTCCTCAATCAGCCCCAGCATTTT. Translating it yields CASSTTGVLNQPQHF.

With regard to this clone: A junction end diverges from the germline sequence, so it may reflect a read error. The gene calls are TRBV2 and TRBJ2-3, with D possibly being TRBD1 (5 bases). CDR3 size: 14 residues. The V gene's germline CDR1 is SNHLY and CDR2 FYNNEI. CDR3 sequence reads: CASREGHGTDTQYF. CDR3 sequence (DNA): TGTGCCAGCAGAGAAGGACACGGCACAGATACGCAGTATTTT.

The sample holds one count of this clone. This chain joins TRBV6-5 and TRBJ1-5; a weak D match, TRBD1 (5 bases). The CDR3 has 14 amino acids. The V gene lost 5 bases and the J gene lost 3 bases, with 11 bases spanning the gap. Germline V CDR1 and CDR2: MNHEY, SVGAGI. CDR3 DNA: TGTGCCAGCAGTCTCGACAGTTACAATCAGCCCCAGCATTTT. Translating it yields CASSLDSYNQPQHF.

The chain links TRBV2 to TRBJ2-5; 10 nucleotides agree with TRBD1. Losses at the gene ends were 6 bases for V and 2 bases for J; bases not matched to a gene: 6. Germline values: CDR1 SNHLY, CDR2 FYNNEI. The CDR3 totals 15 residues. The DNA for the CDR3 is TGTGCCAGCAGGCCGGGACAGGGGAATCAAGAGACCCAGTACTTC. This sequence encodes CASRPGQGNQETQYF.

The V call is TRBV27, the J call TRBJ1-6; no definite D call. Germline values: CDR1 MNHEY, CDR2 SMNVEV (reference sequence). This CDR3 contains 12 residues. With 8 bases removed from V and 11 bases from J, the gap between germline ends came to 13 bases. CDR3 sequence: CASRQLGAPLHF. The DNA of the CDR3 is TGTGCCAGCCGGCAACTCGGAGCACCCCTCCACTTT.

This clone was seen once. CDR3 DNA sequence: TGTGCCAGCAGTGAATGGACAGGGGGCTACGAGCAGTACGTC. Translated, it gives CASSEWTGGYEQYV. V gene TRBV6-1 combines with J gene TRBJ2-7; the match to TRBD1 covers 10 bases. Trimming cost V 2 bases and J 3 bases; bases outside gene matches: 1. This CDR3 is 14 amino acids long. In germline, CDR1 is MNHNS, CDR2 SASEGT.

The chain couples TRBV6-6 to TRBJ1-1, with 10 bases identical to TRBD1. The CDR3 totals 15 residues. The V and J ends lost 2 bases and 3 bases, in that order; junction bases with no gene match: 3. CDR1 MNHNY and CDR2 SVGAGI come from the germline V gene (reference sequence). This chain's CDR3 is CASSYPDRGHTEAFF. The CDR3 DNA reads TGTGCCAGCAGTTACCCCGACAGGGGGCACACTGAAGCTTTCTTT.

The chain recombines TRBV29-1 with TRBJ2-3; D gene uncertain. Trimming removed 1 base at V and 1 base at J, with 6 bases between. Germline lookup yields CDR1 SQVTM and CDR2 ANQGSEA. This CDR3 comprises 13 residues. Here the CDR3 DNA reads TGCAGCGTTGAAGGGCAGGGCACAGATACGCAGTATTTT. Its protein is CSVEGQGTDTQYF.

V gene TRBV6-1 combines with J gene TRBJ1-5; 9 bases are shared with TRBD1. Germline trimming cut 8 bases from V and 5 bases from J; bases unmatched to any gene: 7. CDR3 length equals 14 residues. Germline V gives CDR1 MNHNS, CDR2 SASEGT. This CDR3 is CASLGQGRYQPQHF. The CDR3 DNA is TGTGCCAGCCTCGGACAGGGGAGGTATCAGCCCCAGCATTTT.

V gene TRBV5-4 combines with J gene TRBJ1-4; D is perhaps TRBD1 (5 bases). CDR3 length: 14 amino acids. With 2 bases removed from V and 8 bases from J, the gap between germline ends came to 13 bases. Germline-derived CDR1 and CDR2 are SGHNT and YYREEE (reference sequence). The CDR3 nucleotides read TGTGCCAGCAGCTTTAACAGGCTTGGGGAAAAACTGTTTTTT. It is translated as CASSFNRLGEKLFF.

The chain carries TRBV28 and TRBJ1-2; maybe TRBD1 (6 bases). CDR3 length: 14 amino acids. Germline lookup yields CDR1 MDHEN and CDR2 SYDVKM. V was clipped by 6 bases and J by 1 base, with 12 bases between them. The DNA for the CDR3 is TGTGCCAGCAGAACAGGGCAGGGTAACTATGGCTACACCTTC. It specifies CASRTGQGNYGYTF.

The genes are TRBV30 and TRBJ1-3; D is possibly TRBD1 (5 bases). The CDR3 loop spans 15 amino acids. Per the germline V gene, CDR1 is GTSNPN and CDR2 is SVGIG (reference sequence). V lost 5 bases and J 0 bases, leaving 14 bases between the germline ends. CDR3 DNA: TGTGCCTGGTTTGGGACGGAGGGCTCTGGAAACACCATATATTTT. Its translation: CAWFGTEGSGNTIYF.

The rearrangement joins TRBV4-2 to TRBJ1-2; 7 bases align to TRBD1. The V and J ends lost 4 bases and 6 bases, in that order; junction bases with no gene match: 5. Germline CDR1 is LGHNA and CDR2 is YNFKEQ. This CDR3 has 13 amino acids. The CDR3 loop reads CASSLPGTDGYTF. As DNA, the CDR3 is TGTGCCAGCAGCCTTCCCGGGACAGATGGCTACACCTTC.

V and J are TRBV2 and TRBJ2-1; unclear D gene. V gave up 3 bases and J gave up 12 bases, with 9 bases separating them. The germline V gene has CDR1 SNHLY and CDR2 FYNNEI. This CDR3 contains 11 residues. The CDR3 sequence: CASSDSGRQFF. The CDR3 coding sequence is TGTGCCAGCAGTGATTCAGGTCGGCAGTTCTTC.

The V call is TRBV30, the J call TRBJ2-7, with TRBD2 as a possible D gene (6 bases). CDR3 length: 12 amino acids. The V end lost 5 bases, the J end lost 2 bases, and 10 bases lay between the germline ends. CDR1 is GTSNPN, CDR2 SVGIG, per germline (reference sequence). CDR3 sequence reads: CAWGGKTYEQYF. As DNA, the CDR3 is TGTGCCTGGGGCGGGAAAACCTACGAGCAGTACTTC. The entire variable domain, with the rest obtained from reference TRBV30 and TRBJ2-7, is as follows: SQTIHQWPATLVQPVGSPLSLECTVEGTSNPNLYWYRQAAGRGLQLLFYSVGIGQISSEVPQNLSASRPQDRQFILSSKKLLLSDSGFYLCAWGGKTYEQYFGPGTRLTVT.